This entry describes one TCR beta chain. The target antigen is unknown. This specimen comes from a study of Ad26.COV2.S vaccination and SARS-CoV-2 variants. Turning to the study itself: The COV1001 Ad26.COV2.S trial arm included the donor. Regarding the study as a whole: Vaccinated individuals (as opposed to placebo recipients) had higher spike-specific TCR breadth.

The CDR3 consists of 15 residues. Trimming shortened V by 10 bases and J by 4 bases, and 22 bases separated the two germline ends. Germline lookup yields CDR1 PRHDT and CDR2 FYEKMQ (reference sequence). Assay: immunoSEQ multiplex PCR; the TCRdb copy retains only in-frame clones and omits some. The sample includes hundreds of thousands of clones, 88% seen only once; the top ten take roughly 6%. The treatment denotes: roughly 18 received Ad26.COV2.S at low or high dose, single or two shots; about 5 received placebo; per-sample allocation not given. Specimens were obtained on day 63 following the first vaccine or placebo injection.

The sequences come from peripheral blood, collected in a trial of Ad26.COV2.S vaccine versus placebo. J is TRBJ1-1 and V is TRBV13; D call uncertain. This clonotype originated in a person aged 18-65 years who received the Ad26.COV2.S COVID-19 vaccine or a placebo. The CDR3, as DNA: TGTGCCACCAATCCCACGTTTATAGCCAGCACTGAAGCTTTCTTT. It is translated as CATNPTFIASTEAFF. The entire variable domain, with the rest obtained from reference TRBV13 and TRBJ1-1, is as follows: AAGVIQSPRHLIKEKRETATLKCYPIPRHDTVYWYQQGPGQDPQFLISFYEKMQSDKGSIPDRFSAQQFSDYHSELNMSSLELGDSALYFCATNPTFIASTEAFFGQGTRLTVV.